This T cell receptor beta chain came from a study of PD-1 blockade in classical Hodgkin lymphoma. All the patients suffered relapse after autologous stem cell transplantation, and brentuximab vedotin exposure differed. Researchers used magnetic negative selection to pull out pure CD4+ T cells from thawed PBMCs. Under best response, outcomes were complete response, partial response or progressive disease. The CDR3 loop spans 14 amino acids. V lost 6 bases and J lost 7, with 18 bases in between. Germline CDR1 reads MNHEY; CDR2 reads SMNVEV (reference sequence). The protocol was immunoSEQ multiplex PCR, while the TCRdb copy is restricted to in-frame clones and leaves out a portion. The table shows about 27,000 clones, with 65% to 80% occurring only once.

The input for sequencing was CD4+ T cells from blood, taken at baseline. The chain couples TRBV27 to TRBJ1-2; D is ambiguous. This clonotype was obtained from a human donor with classical Hodgkin lymphoma. CDR3 in amino acids: CASSGSLPPPGYTF. The CDR3 DNA is TGTGCCAGCAGCGGGTCACTTCCTCCCCCTGGCTACACCTTC.